This TCR beta chain was sequenced during a study of shared clonotypes between healthy human individuals. Study at large: For every donor, three CD4 naive, three CD4 memory, two CD8 naive and one CD8 memory plates were used. Study outcomes and limitations: Non-shared clonotypes were found to have lower generation probabilities than the clonotypes that were shared by all four of the sorted-subset donors. With few donors, the genetic and exposure-history diversity represented was limited. Naive subsets generally had larger estimated richness than memory subsets.

Trimming left V 2 bases short and J 1 base short, with 9 bases between. The CDR3 spans 14 residues. The germline V gene has CDR1 MNHNS and CDR2 SASEGT. Using immunoSEQ multiplex PCR, the repertoire was profiled, and TCRdb retains in-frame clones only, with some absent. Of around 2.5 million clones in the sample, 93% were seen once. Notes on this clone: Its target is not known. The same CDR3 is also encoded by other DNA sequences in this sample.

The clonotype comes from a young man in good health. Some clones in this sample may be carry-over from other donors' samples. The sample consisted of naive CD4+ T cells from PBMCs. Subset here: CD45RA+ positively selected. The chain has TRBV6-1 and TRBJ2-7; D gene unclear. CDR3 region: CASSENLGSYEQYF. DNA of the CDR3: TGTGCCAGCAGTGAAAATCTGGGATCCTACGAGCAGTACTTC.